Presented here are 8 T cell receptor beta chains from one specimen sequenced in a study of cytomegalovirus exposure and HLA in healthy donors. The study ran its PCR with 60 Vbeta and 13 Jbeta primers. TCRdb's copy holds only in-frame clones and misses some; the assay was immunoSEQ multiplex PCR. The table lists 50,000 to 55,000 clones, around three quarters of them singletons. Sequenced: PBMCs. The source is a woman aged 50 to 60 in good health and CMV-seropositive.

The rearrangement links TRBV15 to TRBJ2-7; TRBD1 aligns across 10 bases. The V gene's germline CDR1 is LNHNV and CDR2 YYDKDF (reference sequence). V trimming: 0 bases; J trimming: 7 bases; junction bases outside the gene matches: 12. The CDR3 runs to 17 residues. The DNA of the CDR3 is TGTGCCACCAGCAGAGATTTGGCCGGGACAGGGGCGAGGGAGCAGTACTTC. Translating it yields CATSRDLAGTGAREQYF.

The gene calls are TRBV19 and TRBJ1-5; 7 nucleotides match TRBD1. The trim removed 5 bases at V and 4 bases at J, leaving 8 bases unmatched. Germline-derived CDR1 and CDR2 are LNHDA and SQIVND (reference sequence). The CDR3 extends over 15 amino acids. The CDR3 DNA reads TGTGCCAGTAGTTTTATGGGACAGAAAAATCAGCCCCAGCATTTT. Translated: CASSFMGQKNQPQHF.

The rearrangement links TRBV19 to TRBJ2-1; 9 bases fit TRBD2. V was clipped by 3 bases and J by 7 bases; unmatched bases: 7. This CDR3 spans 15 amino acids. The germline V gene has CDR1 LNHDA and CDR2 SQIVND (reference sequence). The CDR3 here is CASSMAGGPENEQFF. The DNA of the CDR3 is TGTGCCAGTAGTATGGCGGGAGGGCCTGAGAATGAGCAGTTCTTC.

This chain joins TRBV7-3 and TRBJ2-3, with 10 positions matching TRBD1. The CDR3 extends over 17 amino acids. The trim removed 5 bases at V and 5 bases at J, leaving 13 bases unmatched. The germline CDR1 and CDR2 sequences are SGHTA and FQGTGA. CDR3 residues: CASSLGSGQGTLDTQYF. In nucleotides, the CDR3 is TGTGCCAGCAGCCTGGGGTCGGGACAGGGGACATTAGATACGCAGTATTTT.

As concerns this clone: A clone one base away is much larger, so this may be a read error. The chain uses TRBV6-5 and TRBJ1-1; D gene ambiguous. The CDR3 extends over 13 amino acids. Germline CDR1 reads MNHEY; CDR2 reads SVGAGI. Trimming pared 6 bases from V and 0 bases from J, leaving 8 bases between. The CDR3: CASSSTVNTEAFF. The CDR3 DNA reads as TGTGCCAGCAGCTCAACAGTGAACACTGAAGCTTTCTTT.

V usage is TRBV6-5 and J usage is TRBJ2-2; the match to TRBD2 covers 7 bases. Unmatched junction bases numbered 5, after V lost 6 bases and J lost 4 bases. The CDR3 is made up of 14 amino acids. Germline CDR1 reads MNHEY; CDR2 reads SVGAGI. The CDR3 is CASRRLATTGELFF. DNA for the CDR3: TGTGCCAGCAGAAGACTAGCAACCACCGGGGAGCTGTTTTTT.

J is TRBJ2-7 and V is TRBV4-2; TRBD2 agrees at 13 bases. With 3 bases clipped from V and 5 bases from J, the junction kept 7 bases outside the gene matches. Per germline, CDR1 LGHNA and CDR2 YNFKEQ. This CDR3 contains 16 residues. The CDR3 nucleotides are TGTGCCAGCAGCCATTTGACTAGCGGGGGGCCCGACGAGCAGTACTTC. Translating it yields CASSHLTSGGPDEQYF.

The genes are TRBV19 and TRBJ2-2; D may be TRBD1 (7 bases). The CDR3 is made up of 15 amino acids. Germline loops: CDR1 LNHDA, CDR2 SQIVND (reference sequence). The V end was cut by 8 bases, the J end by 5 bases, with 18 bases between. For the CDR3, the DNA is TGTGCCAGTCGCGGACAGGTTGGGAGGACCGGGGAGCTGTTTTTT. This codes for CASRGQVGRTGELFF.